This T cell receptor beta chain was captured by sequencing in a study of T cells in Graves' hyperthyroidism and ophthalmopathy. Study-wide results and caveats: Stable hyperthyroidism and ophthalmopathy were separated using 13 V-J signatures.

V lost 2 bases and J 4 bases, leaving 15 bases between the germline ends. CDR1 SGHRS and CDR2 YFSETQ come from the germline V gene. CDR3 length equals 15 residues. The sample holds a few counts of this clonotype. Its antigen is unknown. With duration under 3 months, ophthalmopathy was active: Clinical Activity Score at least 3, NOSPECS at least 4. Thyroid ultrasound, orbital computed tomography, clinical symptoms, and serum thyroxine and TRAb underpinned diagnoses. Amplified TCR beta CDR3 regions derived from RNA transcripts. The HTBI primer set drove a first-round RT-PCR of the TCR CDR3. TCRdb re-derived calls from the multiplex PCR reads in MiXCR, one entry per CDR3 protein. The sample carries about 590,000 distinct CDR3 sequences, approximately 15% recorded once.

The specimen was blood. The receptor's source is a woman younger than 30 with Graves' ophthalmopathy. The genes are TRBV5-1 and TRBJ2-5; TRBD1 is a possible D gene (5 bases). The CDR3 coding sequence is TGCGCCAGCAGCTTCCAGGGTATTGGTTTAGAGACCCAGTACTTC. It translates to CASSFQGIGLETQYF.